Listed below are T cell receptor beta chains from one sample, sequenced in a study of T cell repertoires in cytomegalovirus infection. TCRdb passed the reads through MiXCR, listing each CDR3 protein once. The table records around 210,000 distinct CDR3 sequences, approximately 6.7% of them present only once. The sample taken for sequencing was PBMCs. These receptor sequences come from a human donor in good health (CMV status not recorded). Some clones in this sample may be carry-over from other donors' samples. Both conserved end residues are part of each CDR3. A D gene is named only where the DNA matches it firmly. The listing skips clone size in some rows; elsewhere it reads once, few, many or a size class.

clone size,V gene,D gene,CDR3 length,J gene,CDR3 protein,CDR3 DNA
many,TRBV2,.,13,TRBJ1-5,CASSEGGADPQHF,TGTGCCAGCAGTGAGGGGGGGGCGGACCCCCAGCATTTT
many,TRBV7-2,.,14,TRBJ1-3,CASSLRSSGNTIYF,TGTGCCAGCAGCTTAAGGAGCTCTGGAAACACCATATATTTT
many,TRBV7-2,.,16,TRBJ1-1,CASSLQPQRGNTEAFF,TGTGCCAGCAGCCTGCAACCCCAGAGGGGGAACACTGAAGCTTTCTTT
many,TRBV6-4,.,16,TRBJ2-3,CASSDSPAASTDTQYF,TGTGCCAGCAGTGACTCCCCCGCCGCTAGCACAGATACGCAGTATTTT
many,TRBV27,.,14,TRBJ2-2,CASSFARGTGELFF,TGTGCCAGCAGTTTCGCCAGGGGTACCGGGGAGCTGTTTTTT
many,TRBV7-9,TRBD1,17,TRBJ1-2,CASSLPGQGRDRYGYTF,TGTGCCAGCAGCTTACCGGGACAGGGTAGAGATCGGTATGGCTACACCTTC
many,TRBV2,.,12,TRBJ2-1,CASRPEQNEQFF,TGTGCCAGCAGACCCGAACAGAATGAGCAGTTCTTC
many,TRBV7-2,.,15,TRBJ1-4,CASSSPGKPNEKLFF,TGTGCCAGCAGCTCCCCAGGGAAACCTAATGAAAAACTGTTTTTT
many,TRBV4-1,.,12,TRBJ2-1,CASSQGTNEQFF,TGCGCCAGCAGCCAAGGTACGAATGAGCAGTTCTTC
many,TRBV20-1,.,12,TRBJ2-1,CSAAGLREEQFF,TGCAGTGCTGCAGGACTAAGGGAGGAGCAGTTCTTC
.,TRBV29-1,.,15,TRBJ2-2,CSVEEGPGGHGELFF,TGCAGCGTTGAAGAGGGACCCGGAGGGCACGGGGAGCTGTTTTTT
many,TRBV6-2/TRBV6-3,.,12,TRBJ2-6,CASSRDGNVLTF,TGTGCCAGCAGTCGCGATGGAAACGTCCTGACTTTC
few,TRBV20-1,.,14,TRBJ1-1,CSARRGDGNTEAFF,TGCAGTGCTAGACGAGGGGATGGGAACACTGAAGCTTTCTTT
few,TRBV7-9,.,14,TRBJ1-2,CASSITASGGGYTF,TGTGCCAGCAGCATCACAGCCAGCGGGGGTGGCTACACCTTC
.,TRBV6-5,.,12,TRBJ2-5,CASLGNEETQYF,TGTGCCAGCTTGGGGAACGAGGAGACCCAGTACTTC
many,TRBV12-3/TRBV12-4,TRBD1,13,TRBJ1-4,CATGGTANEKLFF,TGTGCCACGGGAGGGACAGCGAATGAAAAACTGTTTTTT
many,TRBV28,.,14,TRBJ2-5,CASSLRRLQETQYF,TGTGCCAGCAGTTTACGACGCTTACAAGAGACCCAGTACTTC
many,TRBV7-2,.,18,TRBJ2-2,CASSLVGQGGGGTGELFF,TGTGCCAGCAGCTTAGTGGGCCAGGGAGGTGGTGGGACCGGGGAGCTGTTTTTT
many,TRBV10-3,.,14,TRBJ1-5,CAISPDGTNQPQHF,TGTGCCATCAGCCCCGATGGGACCAATCAGCCCCAGCATTTT
.,TRBV7-3,.,19,TRBJ2-2,CASSLTVTGGSGNAGELFF,TGTGCCAGCAGCTTAACAGTCACAGGCGGCTCCGGCAACGCCGGGGAGCTGTTTTTT
many,TRBV29-1,.,12,TRBJ2-4,CSFWGAANIQYF,TGCAGCTTCTGGGGTGCAGCAAACATTCAGTACTTC
many,TRBV7-2,.,15,TRBJ1-1,CASSLYTGLDTEAFF,TGTGCCAGCAGCTTATATACAGGGTTGGACACTGAAGCTTTCTTT
few,TRBV20-1,.,11,TRBJ1-1,CSARLAEAAFF,TGCAGTGCTAGGTTAGCGGAGGCAGCTTTCTTT
few,TRBV2,.,15,TRBJ1-4,CASSGPLGSNEKLFF,TGTGCCAGCAGTGGACCGTTGGGGTCTAATGAAAAACTGTTTTTT
many,TRBV7-8,TRBD1,14,TRBJ2-1,CASSRVQGVGEQFF,TGTGCCAGCAGCCGCGTTCAGGGGGTGGGCGAGCAGTTCTTC
many,TRBV6-2/TRBV6-3,.,16,TRBJ1-1,CASHNRAGAVNTEAFF,TGTGCCAGTCATAATCGGGCAGGCGCGGTGAACACTGAAGCTTTCTTT
many,TRBV28,.,12,TRBJ2-2,CASSLITGELFF,TGTGCCAGCAGTTTGATTACCGGGGAGCTGTTTTTT
many,TRBV28,TRBD2,16,TRBJ2-1,CASSLGQSGGANEQFF,TGTGCCAGCAGTTTAGGGCAAAGCGGGGGGGCTAATGAGCAGTTCTTC
many,TRBV6-6,TRBD2,15,TRBJ2-1,CASSDSGGPAREQFF,TGTGCCAGCAGCGATAGCGGGGGGCCCGCGCGTGAGCAGTTCTTC